This record looks at one T cell receptor (beta chain) sequence and its context. This sample was included in a study of control samples from healthy donors and cancer patients. V was shortened by 3 bases and J by 3 bases, with 11 bases between the two germline ends. The germline CDR1 and CDR2 sequences are MNHEY and SMNVEV (reference sequence). The CDR3 covers 14 residues. Sequencing used immunoSEQ multiplex PCR; TCRdb keeps in-frame clones, though not all of them. The sample consists of roughly 130,000 clones, just under 95% of them appearing once. This receptor was identified in a man in his sixties with colorectal cancer. Sequenced input: PBMCs. V usage is TRBV27 and J usage is TRBJ1-1; D gene uncertain. The CDR3: CASSFRDSYTEAFF. The CDR3 region has the DNA TGTGCCAGCAGTTTTCGCGATTCGTACACTGAAGCTTTCTTT.